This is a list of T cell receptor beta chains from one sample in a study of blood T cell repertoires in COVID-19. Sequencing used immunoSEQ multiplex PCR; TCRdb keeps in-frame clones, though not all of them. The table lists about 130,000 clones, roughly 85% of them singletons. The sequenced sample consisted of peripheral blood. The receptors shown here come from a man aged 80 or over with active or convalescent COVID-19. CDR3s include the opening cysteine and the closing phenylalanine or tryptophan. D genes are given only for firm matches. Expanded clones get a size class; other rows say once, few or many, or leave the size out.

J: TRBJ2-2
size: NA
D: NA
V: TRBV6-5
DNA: TGTGCCAGCAGTCAGTACACCGGGGAGCTGTTTTTT
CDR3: CASSQYTGELFF

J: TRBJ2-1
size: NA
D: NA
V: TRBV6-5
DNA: TGTGCCAGCAGTTGGCGGGGCACCGAGCAGTTCTTC
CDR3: CASSWRGTEQFF

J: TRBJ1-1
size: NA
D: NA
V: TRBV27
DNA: TGTGCCAGCAGTTTATCGAGGAACACTGAAGCTTTCTTT
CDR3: CASSLSRNTEAFF

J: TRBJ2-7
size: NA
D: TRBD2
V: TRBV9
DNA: TGTGCCAGCAGCGTAGGCGGTACTAGCGGTAGCGAGCAGTACTTC
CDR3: CASSVGGTSGSEQYF

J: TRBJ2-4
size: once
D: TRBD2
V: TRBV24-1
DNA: TGTGCCACCAGTGATCCTGGGAGGGGCAAAAACATTCAGTACTTC
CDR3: CATSDPGRGKNIQYF

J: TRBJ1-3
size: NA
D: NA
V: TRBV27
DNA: TGTGCCAGCAGTTCCAACCCCGCTAGGGGAAACACCATATATTTT
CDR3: CASSSNPARGNTIYF

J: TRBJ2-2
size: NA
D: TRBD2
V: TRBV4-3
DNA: TGCGCCAGCAGCCAAGTCCTAGCTAGCGGCTCCGGGGAGCTGTTTTTT
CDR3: CASSQVLASGSGELFF

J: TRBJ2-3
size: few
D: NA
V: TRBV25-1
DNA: TGTGCCAGCAGTGTGCAGGGCACAGATACGCAGTATTTT
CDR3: CASSVQGTDTQYF

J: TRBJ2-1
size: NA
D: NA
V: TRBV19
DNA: TGTGCCAGTAGTATTCCCGGGGGTTACAATGAGCAGTTCTTC
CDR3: CASSIPGGYNEQFF

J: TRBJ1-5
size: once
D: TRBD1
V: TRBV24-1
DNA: TGTGCCACCAGTGATAAAAGACAGGGAATGGGTCAGCCCCAGCATTTT
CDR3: CATSDKRQGMGQPQHF

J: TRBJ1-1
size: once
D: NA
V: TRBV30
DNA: TGTGCCGGACTTTTAGGCAGTTACACTGAAGCTTTCTTT
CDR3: CAGLLGSYTEAFF

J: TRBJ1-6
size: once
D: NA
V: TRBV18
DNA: TGTGCCAGCTCACCAAGGATTGACACGATTAATTCACCCCTCCACTTT
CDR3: CASSPRIDTINSPLHF

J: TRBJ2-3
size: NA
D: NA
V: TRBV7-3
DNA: TGTGCCAGCAGCCACAGTGGAGATACGCAGTATTTT
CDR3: CASSHSGDTQYF

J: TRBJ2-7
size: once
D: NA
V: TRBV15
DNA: TGTGCCACCAGCAGACCGGGGGAAGGGGCCAGCTCCTACGAGCAGTACTTC
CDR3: CATSRPGEGASSYEQYF

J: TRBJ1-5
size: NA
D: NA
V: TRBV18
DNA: TGTGCCAGCTCACCACAGGGAGGGAGCAATCAGCCCCAGCATTTT
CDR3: CASSPQGGSNQPQHF

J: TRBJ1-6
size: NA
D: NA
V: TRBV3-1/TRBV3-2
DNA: TGTGCCAGCAGCCGAGGGATGTCCGCTAATTCACCCCTCCACTTT
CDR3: CASSRGMSANSPLHF

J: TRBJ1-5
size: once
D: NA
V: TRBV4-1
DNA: TGCGCCAGCAGCCAAGATCTCAAGGATGGGAGGCCCCAGCATTTT
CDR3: CASSQDLKDGRPQHF

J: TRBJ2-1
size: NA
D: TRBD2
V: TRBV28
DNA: TGTGCCAGTCGGAGGACTAGCGGGGGGTACAATGAGCAGTTCTTC
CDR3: CASRRTSGGYNEQFF

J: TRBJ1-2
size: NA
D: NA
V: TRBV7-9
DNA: TGTGCCAGCAGCTTACTACTCGGGGGAGGCTACACCTTC
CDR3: CASSLLLGGGYTF

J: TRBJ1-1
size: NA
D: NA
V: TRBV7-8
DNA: TGTGCCAGCAGCTTAGGGTGGGGGGGCGGAACTGAAGCTTTCTTT
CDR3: CASSLGWGGGTEAFF

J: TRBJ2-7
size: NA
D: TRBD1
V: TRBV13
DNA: TGTGCCAGCAGCTGGGGACAGGGGGGAGTCTACGAGCAGTACTTC
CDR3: CASSWGQGGVYEQYF

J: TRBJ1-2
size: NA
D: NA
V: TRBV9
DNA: TGTGCCAGCAGCGTAGCTGTCAGCGGTAACTATGGCTACACCTTC
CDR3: CASSVAVSGNYGYTF

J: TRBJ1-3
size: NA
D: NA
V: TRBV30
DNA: TGTGCCTGGAGGGGGGACAGAAACACCATATATTTT
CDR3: CAWRGDRNTIYF

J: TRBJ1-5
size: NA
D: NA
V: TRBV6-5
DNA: TGTGCCAGCACCTCCCAGGGGTTCACTCAGCCCCAGCATTTT
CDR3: CASTSQGFTQPQHF

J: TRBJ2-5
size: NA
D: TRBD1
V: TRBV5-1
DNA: TGCGCCAGCAGCCAGACAGGGGCCGGGGAGACCCAGTACTTC
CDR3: CASSQTGAGETQYF

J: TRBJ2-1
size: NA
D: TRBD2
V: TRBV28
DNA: TGTGCCAGCAGTTTACCTAGCGGGGGGGCCGTGGGCAATGAGCAGTTCTTC
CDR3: CASSLPSGGAVGNEQFF

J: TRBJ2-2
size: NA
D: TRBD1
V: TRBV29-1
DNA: TGCAGCGGGCGGACAGGGAACACCGGGGAGCTGTTTTTT
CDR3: CSGRTGNTGELFF

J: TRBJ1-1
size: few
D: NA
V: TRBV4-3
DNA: TGCGCCAGCAGCCTCGACCCCCGGGGGAACACTGAAGCTTTCTTT
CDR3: CASSLDPRGNTEAFF

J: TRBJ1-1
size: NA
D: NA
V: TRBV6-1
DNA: TGTGCCAGCAGTGAGGGGTTTGGGGGGGACGAAGCTTTCTTT
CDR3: CASSEGFGGDEAFF

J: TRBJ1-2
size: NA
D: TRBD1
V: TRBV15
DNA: TGTGCCACCAGCAGCGGACAGGTTGGAAGTCAGTACCTCTTC
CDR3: CATSSGQVGSQYLF

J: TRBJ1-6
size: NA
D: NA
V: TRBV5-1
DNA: TGCGCCAGCAGCTTTGAGGGGAGGCGTACCCTCCACTTT
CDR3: CASSFEGRRTLHF

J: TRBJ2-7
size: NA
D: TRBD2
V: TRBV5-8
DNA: TGTGCCAGCATCGACCTCCCGGGACTAGACCCCGAGCAGTACTTC
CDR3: CASIDLPGLDPEQYF

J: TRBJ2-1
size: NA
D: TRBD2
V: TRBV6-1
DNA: TGTGCCAGCAGTGAACAAAGGGCGGGAGTACTAAATGAGCAGTTCTTC
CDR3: CASSEQRAGVLNEQFF

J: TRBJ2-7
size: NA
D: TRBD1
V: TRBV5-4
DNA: TGTGCCAGCAGCCGGGACAGGGGAGACGAGCAGTACTTC
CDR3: CASSRDRGDEQYF